The next 19 T cell receptor beta chains were all read from a single sample in a study of CD4+ T cells in melanoma. Profiled with immunoSEQ multiplex PCR; TCRdb holds only in-frame clones, not every one. The data contain around 50,000 clones, 80% to 90% of them singletons. Source material: peripheral blood. The receptors originated from a human donor with melanoma.

The chain recombines TRBV6-5 with TRBJ1-5; 9 nucleotides align to TRBD1. The CDR3 covers 15 residues. The germline V gene encodes CDR1 MNHEY and CDR2 SVGAGI. J gave up 4 bases and V 2 bases, and 3 bases lay outside the gene matches. This CDR3 is CASSYGTGINQPQHF. The DNA for the CDR3 is TGTGCCAGCAGTTACGGGACAGGGATTAATCAGCCCCAGCATTTT.

The rearrangement uses TRBV19 and TRBJ2-7, with TRBD1 identical over 8 bases. Germline CDR1 is LNHDA and CDR2 is SQIVND (reference sequence). With 3 bases clipped from V and 2 bases from J, the junction kept 3 bases outside the gene matches. This CDR3 is built from 14 residues. The CDR3 coding sequence is TGTGCCAGTAGTATTGGGACAGGAGCCTACGAGCAGTACTTC. Its translation: CASSIGTGAYEQYF.

The rearrangement links TRBV6-6 to TRBJ2-1; D is unresolved. Trimming left V 0 bases short and J 0 bases short, with 9 bases between. Per the germline V gene, CDR1 is MNHNY and CDR2 is SVGAGI (reference sequence). This CDR3 is 16 amino acids long. CDR3 region: CASSYSVQLSYNEQFF. The CDR3 nucleotides are TGTGCCAGCAGTTACTCGGTCCAACTCTCCTACAATGAGCAGTTCTTC.

This rearrangement joins TRBV5-6 to TRBJ2-5; perhaps TRBD1 as D (6 bases). Germline V gene lookup returns CDR1 SGHDT and CDR2 YYEEEE. The germline V and J ends were trimmed by 2 bases and 5 bases, with 10 bases remaining between them. The CDR3 runs to 13 residues. The CDR3 DNA sequence: TGTGCCAGCAGCTTTGGAAGGGGGGAGACCCAGTACTTC. Its protein is CASSFGRGETQYF. Full variable domain (remainder filled in from reference TRBV5-6 and TRBJ2-5): DAGVTQSPTHLIKTRGQQVTLRCSPKSGHDTVSWYQQALGQGPQFIFQYYEEEERQRGNFPDRFSGHQFPNYSSELNVNALLLGDSALYLCASSFGRGETQYFGPGTRLLVL.

This chain uses TRBV4-1 with TRBJ1-2; D ambiguous. This CDR3 has 18 amino acids. Germline values: CDR1 MGHRA, CDR2 YSYEKL. V was cut by 10 bases and J by 5 bases, with 32 bases left in between. The CDR3 DNA is TGCGCCACAAGATCTAGAGAACTGACCCGGGATGGCGCTTATGGCTACACCTTC. It is translated as CATRSRELTRDGAYGYTF.

The rearrangement links TRBV6-5 to TRBJ1-2; tentatively, D is TRBD1 (6 bases). The V end was cut by 10 bases, the J end by 9 bases, with 15 bases between. CDR1 and CDR2 from the germline V gene are MNHEY and SVGAGI. This CDR3 spans 11 amino acids. This CDR3 reads CATTTGRSYTF. In DNA, the CDR3 is TGTGCCACCACAACAGGGAGGAGCTACACCTTC.

The CDR3 loop is CASSRSGTGGKGLDGYTF. DNA of the CDR3: TGTGCCAGCAGCAGGTCCGGGACAGGGGGCAAAGGGTTGGATGGCTACACCTTC. This chain joins TRBV5-4 and TRBJ1-2, with TRBD1 matching 12 bases. Unmatched junction bases numbered 16, after V lost 4 bases and J lost 6 bases. The CDR3 runs to 18 residues. Germline V gene sequence: CDR1 SGHNT, CDR2 YYREEE (reference sequence). Full variable domain (remainder filled in from reference TRBV5-4 and TRBJ1-2): ETGVTQSPTHLIKTRGQQVTLRCSSQSGHNTVSWYQQALGQGPQFIFQYYREEENGRGNFPPRFSGLQFPNYSSELNVNALELDDSALYLCASSRSGTGGKGLDGYTFGSGTRLTVV.

This chain uses TRBV6-1 with TRBJ2-7; tentative D call: TRBD2 (5 bases). Trimming took off 8 bases at V and 7 bases at J, with 12 bases between the two ends. This CDR3 is 11 amino acids long. Per the germline V gene, CDR1 is MNHNS and CDR2 is SASEGT. The chain's CDR3 is CASGWTGEQYF. The DNA for the CDR3 is TGTGCCAGCGGATGGACGGGGGAGCAGTACTTC.

This chain connects TRBV6-5 to TRBJ2-7; 9 bases match TRBD1. The V segment lost 6 bases and the J segment 6 bases; nucleotides outside the gene matches: 9. The CDR3 spans 14 residues. The germline gives CDR1 MNHEY, CDR2 SVGAGI. The CDR3 sequence is CASSLGQGSGEQYF. In DNA, the CDR3 is TGTGCCAGCAGCCTGGGACAGGGATCGGGCGAGCAGTACTTC.

The chain couples TRBV19 to TRBJ2-2; 8 bases fit TRBD1. With 5 bases clipped from V and 6 bases from J, the junction kept 8 bases outside the gene matches. The germline V gene encodes CDR1 LNHDA and CDR2 SQIVND (reference sequence). The CDR3 consists of 15 residues. The CDR3 DNA reads TGTGCCAGTAGTTCACGACAGGGGTTCGCCGGGGAGCTGTTTTTT. Protein: CASSSRQGFAGELFF.

This clone was counted a few times. The CDR3 protein is CASIEGVGNTEAFF. The CDR3, as DNA: TGTGCCAGCATAGAAGGGGTCGGGAACACTGAAGCTTTCTTT. The V and J genes are TRBV7-9 and TRBJ1-1; a possible D gene is TRBD1 (5 bases). CDR1 SEHNR and CDR2 FQNEAQ come from the germline V gene (reference sequence). This CDR3 spans 14 amino acids. Trimming cost V 7 bases and J 1 base, with 13 bases left between them.

This clone has only one observation. The rearrangement links TRBV7-9 to TRBJ2-2, with a tentative D call TRBD2 (5 bases). V lost 7 bases, J lost 5 bases, and 20 bases lay in between. The CDR3 length is 16 residues. Germline V gene data show CDR1 as SEHNR and CDR2 as FQNEAQ (reference sequence). The chain's CDR3 is CASNDKAGSWTGELFF. The CDR3 DNA reads as TGTGCCAGCAACGACAAGGCGGGTTCTTGGACCGGGGAGCTGTTTTTT.

This sequence joins TRBV28 and TRBJ1-1; possibly TRBD1 for D (6 bases). Germline CDR1 MDHEN, CDR2 SYDVKM. V was clipped by 4 bases and J by 9 bases, with 18 bases between them. The CDR3 consists of 14 residues. The CDR3 bases are TGTGCCAGCAGTTCTCAACAGGGATCGGGTAAAGCTTTCTTT. Its translation is CASSSQQGSGKAFF. The full variable domain, with the rest looked up from reference TRBV28 and TRBJ1-1, is DVKVTQSSRYLVKRTGEKVFLECVQDMDHENMFWYRQDPGLGLRLIYFSYDVKMKEKGDIPEGYSVSREKKERFSLILESASTNQTSMYLCASSSQQGSGKAFFGQGTRLTVV.

The chain carries TRBV11-1 and TRBJ2-5; tentatively, D is TRBD2 (5 bases). Germline V gene lookup returns CDR1 SGHAT and CDR2 FQDESV (reference sequence). The V and J ends lost 4 bases and 2 bases respectively, with 11 bases between them. The CDR3 sequence is 14 residues long. The CDR3 nucleotides read TGTGCCAGCAGCTACGGACTCGTTCAAGAGACCCAGTACTTC. Its translation: CASSYGLVQETQYF.

This clone is medium-sized within its sample. The chain has TRBV29-1 and TRBJ2-7; D remains ambiguous. The CDR3 runs 13 residues. The germline V gene encodes CDR1 SQVTM and CDR2 ANQGSEA. The V gene lost 2 bases and the J gene lost 0 bases, with 8 bases spanning the gap. The DNA of the CDR3 is TGCAGCGTTGAATCAGAATTCTCCTACGAGCAGTACTTC. Protein: CSVESEFSYEQYF.

This clone was observed once. V and J are TRBV18 and TRBJ1-1; D not certain. Germline CDR1 and CDR2: KGHSH and LQKENI. The CDR3 contains 15 residues. Trimming cost V 8 bases and J 1 base, with 17 bases left between them. The CDR3 here is CASRSEWTGNTEAFF. CDR3 DNA: TGTGCCAGCCGAAGCGAGTGGACGGGGAACACTGAAGCTTTCTTT.

The sample holds one count of this clone. This sequence joins TRBV4-2 and TRBJ1-4; 7 positions agree with TRBD1. The V gene's germline CDR1 is LGHNA and CDR2 YNFKEQ. The CDR3 consists of 16 residues. V lost 0 bases, J lost 8 bases, and 9 bases stayed unmatched. The CDR3 spells CASSQDLAGGREKLFF. CDR3 sequence (DNA): TGTGCCAGCAGCCAAGATCTGGCAGGGGGTCGGGAAAAACTGTTTTTT.

This clone was counted a single time. The chain links TRBV27 to TRBJ2-5; no reliable D call. CDR3 length equals 10 residues. Trimming took 8 bases from V and 2 from J, leaving 3 bases between them. From germline, CDR1 is MNHEY and CDR2 SMNVEV (reference sequence). DNA of the CDR3: TGTGCCAGCGGACAAGAGACCCAGTACTTC. This codes for CASGQETQYF.

This sequence joins TRBV9 and TRBJ1-4; TRBD1 is a possible D gene (5 bases). V shed 0 bases and J shed 6 bases, with 9 bases lying between them. The CDR3 sequence is 14 residues long. Germline assignment: CDR1 SGDLS and CDR2 YYNGEE. The CDR3 DNA reads TGTGCCAGCAGCGTAGGGGGACTTGATGAAAAACTGTTTTTT. It specifies CASSVGGLDEKLFF.